The 15 T cell receptor beta chains listed next were all sequenced from one sample in a study of blood T cell repertoires in COVID-19. Sequenced by immunoSEQ multiplex PCR; TCRdb stores in-frame clones only, minus some. Of about 190,000 clones listed, more than 75% are singletons. The specimen sequenced was peripheral blood. Source of these receptors: a woman aged 18-29 years who had recovered from COVID-19.

Only one count was recorded for this clone. The chain links TRBV30 to TRBJ2-2; tentatively, D is TRBD2 (6 bases). The germline gives CDR1 GTSNPN, CDR2 SVGIG (reference sequence). V shed 1 base and J shed 1 base, with 13 bases lying between them. This CDR3 has 16 amino acids. The CDR3 nucleotides are TGTGCCTGGAGTGCTTGGGACTCAAGGAACACCGGGGAGCTGTTTTTT. Translated: CAWSAWDSRNTGELFF.

The gene calls are TRBV9 and TRBJ1-2; 7 bases agree with TRBD1. The germline gives CDR1 SGDLS, CDR2 YYNGEE. The CDR3 consists of 13 residues. The V and J ends lost 0 bases and 7 bases, in that order; junction bases with no gene match: 3. CDR3 bases: TGTGCCAGCAGCGTAGGGCAGGGGGGTGGCTACACCTTC. Amino acids: CASSVGQGGGYTF.

This clone has a single count. The rearrangement uses TRBV18 and TRBJ2-3; possibly TRBD2 for D (5 bases). The V and J ends lost 0 bases and 2 bases respectively, with 12 bases between them. The V gene's germline CDR1 is KGHSH and CDR2 LQKENI. The CDR3 spans 16 residues. The CDR3 sequence is CASSPPLGGSTDTQYF. The CDR3 DNA is TGTGCCAGCTCACCACCGCTTGGCGGGTCCACAGATACGCAGTATTTT.

CDR3 DNA sequence: TGTGCCAGCAGTTACTCTCCAGGACAGGGAAATCAGCCCCAGCATTTT. As protein: CASSYSPGQGNQPQHF. The chain recombines TRBV6-6 with TRBJ1-5; 8 nucleotides line up with TRBD1. The CDR3 has 16 residues. After removal of 0 bases from V and 4 bases from J, the junction contained 5 bases not matched to a gene. The germline V gene has CDR1 MNHNY and CDR2 SVGAGI (reference sequence).

The rearrangement uses TRBV4-3 and TRBJ2-7; 8 positions match TRBD1. Germline lookup yields CDR1 LGHNA and CDR2 YSLEER. The CDR3 contains 14 residues. After removal of 4 bases from V and 2 bases from J, the junction contained 4 bases not matched to a gene. CDR3: CASSPGQGTYEQYF. DNA of the CDR3: TGCGCCAGCAGCCCAGGACAGGGCACCTACGAGCAGTACTTC.

The chain recombines TRBV21-1 with TRBJ2-3; the table calls TRBD2, which could not be checked here. TRBV21-1 is recorded as a pseudogene. The CDR3 sequence is 14 residues long. The CDR3 region is CASRDWEDTDTQYF. In DNA, the CDR3 is TGTGCCAGCCGGGATTGGGAGGACACAGATACGCAGTATTTT.

The genes are TRBV5-4 and TRBJ2-3, with D perhaps TRBD1 (6 bases). The V gene's germline CDR1 is SGHNT and CDR2 YYREEE (reference sequence). V gave up 4 bases and J gave up 6 bases, with 9 bases separating them. The CDR3 length is 12 residues. The CDR3 loop is CASSGTGDTQYF. CDR3 DNA sequence: TGTGCCAGCAGCGGAACAGGGGATACGCAGTATTTT.

The rearrangement uses TRBV4-3 and TRBJ1-6; D gene unclear. The CDR3 covers 15 residues. V was trimmed by 0 bases and J by 10 bases, leaving 13 bases between them. CDR1 and CDR2 (germline): LGHNA, YSLEER. The CDR3 region is CASSQEQREGSPLHF. The CDR3 coding sequence is TGCGCCAGCAGCCAAGAGCAGCGCGAGGGATCACCCCTCCACTTT.

CDR3 nucleotide sequence: TGCGCCAGCAGCCAAGTCGGGGTAGTTGGCTACACCTTC. This sequence encodes CASSQVGVVGYTF. The rearrangement links TRBV4-1 to TRBJ1-2, with no clear D. Germline values: CDR1 MGHRA, CDR2 YSYEKL. The CDR3 contains 13 residues. Trimming cost V 1 base and J 7 bases, with 10 bases left between them.

This chain joins TRBV5-4 and TRBJ2-5; 9 positions match TRBD1. This CDR3 has 16 amino acids. Trimming took 3 bases from V and 3 from J; bases not matched to a gene: 9. Per the germline V gene, CDR1 is SGHNT and CDR2 is YYREEE (reference sequence). CDR3: CASSSSPGQGKETQYF. The DNA of the CDR3 is TGTGCCAGCAGCTCCTCCCCGGGACAGGGAAAAGAGACCCAGTACTTC.

CDR3 coding DNA: TGCGCCAGCAGCTTGGCGCTGGGGACAACTGGAAACACCATATATTTT. Its translation is CASSLALGTTGNTIYF. V is TRBV5-1 and J is TRBJ1-3; the D gene is possibly TRBD1 (6 bases). Trimming pared 0 bases from V and 2 bases from J, leaving 12 bases between. The germline gives CDR1 SGHRS, CDR2 YFSETQ. The CDR3 is 16 residues long.

The chain employs TRBV9 and TRBJ2-2; 12 bases map to TRBD2. CDR3 length: 19 amino acids. Germline assignment: CDR1 SGDLS and CDR2 YYNGEE. Trimming cost V 0 bases and J 6 bases; bases outside gene matches: 12. This CDR3 is CASSVDPTHLAGGSGELFF. The CDR3 DNA sequence: TGTGCCAGCAGCGTAGATCCGACCCATCTAGCGGGGGGGTCCGGGGAGCTGTTTTTT.

This chain links TRBV6-5 with TRBJ2-5; 13 nucleotides line up with TRBD2. The CDR3 consists of 15 residues. CDR1 and CDR2 (germline): MNHEY, SVGAGI. V shed 5 bases and J 5 bases; nucleotides not matched to a gene: 5. The CDR3 sequence is CASSRLAGGGETQYF. The CDR3, as DNA: TGTGCCAGCAGTCGACTAGCGGGAGGTGGGGAGACCCAGTACTTC.

This chain joins TRBV6-1 and TRBJ1-1, with D hard to call. Between the trimmed V and J ends, which lost 2 bases and 5 bases, there was a span of 9 bases. The V gene's germline CDR1 is MNHNS and CDR2 SASEGT. The CDR3 consists of 13 residues. The CDR3 nucleotides are TGTGCCAGCAGTGAAAATGGCGGGACTGAAGCTTTCTTT. Translation gives CASSENGGTEAFF.

The gene calls are TRBV5-1 and TRBJ2-1; the D gene is possibly TRBD1 (6 bases). The germline V and J ends were trimmed by 5 bases and 4 bases, with 13 bases remaining between them. Germline lookup yields CDR1 SGHRS and CDR2 YFSETQ. This CDR3 has 14 amino acids. CDR3 nucleotide sequence: TGCGCCAGCAGTAGTCAGGGGAGATACAATGAGCAGTTCTTC. This translates into CASSSQGRYNEQFF.